Each of the 17 T cell receptor beta chains below was sequenced from the same sample in a study of glioma-infiltrating T cells. Amplification of TCR alpha and beta CDR3 regions from RNA used iRepertoire nested multiplex PCR. TCRdb used MiXCR to reprocess the multiplex PCR reads, holding one entry per CDR3 protein. This sample has about 10,000 distinct CDR3 sequences, with under 60% found just once. The sequenced material came from glioma tissue, nonneoplastic brain tissue, or PBMCs (not recorded which). The receptor source for this set is a human donor with low-grade glioma or glioblastoma, undergoing nonglioma brain surgery, or in good health (not recorded which).

Note on this clonotype: Compared with germline, one end of the junction differs, possibly owing to a read error. The chain has TRBV6-9 and TRBJ1-1; D call uncertain. The CDR3 sequence is 14 residues long. Germline CDR1 and CDR2: MNHGY and SVAAGI. The CDR3, as DNA: TGTGCCAGCAGTTACGAGAGGAGGTACACTGAGGCTTTCTTT. Its translation: CASSYERRYTEAFF.

The chain links TRBV28 to TRBJ2-5, with 10 nucleotides matching TRBD2. This CDR3 spans 15 amino acids. The germline gives CDR1 MDHEN, CDR2 SYDVKM. DNA of the CDR3: TGTGTTAGCAGTTCGCTAGCGGGAGTGAAGAATACCCAGTACTTC. Translated, it gives CVSSSLAGVKNTQYF. The variable domain in full, with the rest retrieved from reference TRBV28 and TRBJ2-5, is DVKVTQSSRYLVKRTGEKVFLECVQDMDHENMFWYRQDPGLGLRLIYFSYDVKMKEKGDIPEGYSVSREKKERFSLILESASTNQTSMYLCVSSSLAGVKNTQYFGPGTRLLVL.

This clonotype was counted many times. The chain carries TRBV9 and TRBJ1-1; 7 bases are a match to TRBD1. There are 15 residues in the CDR3. CDR1 SGDLS and CDR2 YYNGEE come from the germline V gene. V lost 0 bases to trimming and J lost 3 bases; unmatched junction nucleotides: 5. CDR3 amino acids: CASSVVGTAYTEAFF. In nucleotides, the CDR3 is TGTGCCAGCAGCGTAGTCGGGACAGCTTACACTGAAGCTTTCTTT.

This clonotype qualifies as medium-sized. The chain links TRBV12-3 or TRBV12-4 to TRBJ1-1; no definite D call. This CDR3 has 12 amino acids. Trimming left V 3 bases short and J 8 bases short, with 10 bases between. The CDR3 spells CASSFQFTEAFF. CDR3 nucleotides: TGTGCCAGCAGTTTTCAGTTCACAGAAGCTTTCTTT.

The CDR3 reads CASFPEGGYEQYF. The CDR3 DNA reads TGTGCCAGCTTCCCTGAGGGGGGATACGAGCAGTACTTC. This chain connects TRBV11-2 to TRBJ2-7; D may correspond to TRBD1 or TRBD2 (6 bases each). Germline V gene data show CDR1 as SGHAT and CDR2 as FQNNGV. The CDR3 contains 13 residues. The germline V and J ends were trimmed by 8 bases and 4 bases, with 15 bases remaining between them.

By share, this clonotype counts as medium-sized. This chain joins TRBV7-9 and TRBJ2-7; 8 bases fit TRBD2. The germline V gene has CDR1 SEHNR and CDR2 FQNEAQ (reference sequence). The junction had 6 bases not matched to a gene; V was cut back by 5 bases and J by 0 bases. The CDR3 runs to 15 residues. CDR3 region: CASSPAGTSSYEQYF. CDR3 nucleotides: TGTGCCAGCAGCCCCGCCGGGACTAGCTCCTACGAGCAGTACTTC.

This clonotype came up many times. Given a much more abundant clone one base away, this may be a read error. The chain employs TRBV18 and TRBJ1-5; possibly TRBD1 for D (5 bases). Germline V gives CDR1 KGHSH, CDR2 LQKENI. The CDR3 runs 14 residues. The V and J ends lost 6 bases and 7 bases respectively, with 16 bases between them. CDR3 sequence (DNA): TGTGCCAGCTCTGTAGCAGGGAATGACCAGCCCCAGCATTTT. The encoded protein is CASSVAGNDQPQHF.

This clonotype is labeled as medium-sized (0.01 to 0.1%). The rearrangement joins TRBV3-1 to TRBJ2-3; D is ambiguous. V lost 1 base to trimming and J lost 6 bases, with 5 bases between them. This CDR3 comprises 12 residues. CDR1 is LGHDT and CDR2 is YNNKEL in the germline V gene (reference sequence). The CDR3 sequence: CASSQGVDTQYF. DNA of the CDR3: TGTGCCAGCAGCCAAGGAGTTGATACGCAGTATTTT.

This clonotype was detected ten times or more. The rearrangement links TRBV12-3 or TRBV12-4 to TRBJ2-7, with D perhaps TRBD2 (5 bases). The CDR3 is 13 residues long. Trimming took 2 bases from V and 2 from J, leaving 7 bases between them. The CDR3 reads CASSLNGAYEQYF. In DNA form, the CDR3 reads TGTGCCAGCAGTTTAAACGGGGCCTACGAGCAGTACTTC.

This clonotype has a count of ten or more. A much larger clone differs from this one at a single base, so this may be a read error. The J gene is TRBJ2-4, the V gene TRBV27; D is possibly TRBD2 (5 bases). Germline V gene data show CDR1 as MNHEY and CDR2 as SMNVEV (reference sequence). The CDR3 is 14 residues long. The CDR3 loop reads CASTPPLAKNIQCF. In DNA form, the CDR3 reads TGTGCCAGCACTCCCCCTCTAGCCAAAAACATTCAGTGCTTC.

About this clonotype itself: One junction end disagrees with the germline gene, perhaps due to a read error. The J gene is TRBJ1-2, the V gene TRBV2; D is unresolved. CDR1 and CDR2 from the germline V gene are SNHLY and FYNNEI. The CDR3 has 14 amino acids. The CDR3 loop reads CASIQHYVNYCYTF. As DNA, the CDR3 is TGTGCCAGCATACAGCACTACGTAAACTATTGCTACACCTTC.

By sample fraction, this clonotype is medium-sized. The V gene is TRBV7-9, the J gene TRBJ1-1, with a tentative D call TRBD1 (5 bases). V dropped 11 bases and J dropped 4 bases, with 17 bases sitting between them. From germline, CDR1 is SEHNR and CDR2 FQNEAQ (reference sequence). The CDR3 length is 13 residues. The DNA for the CDR3 is TGTGCCGGGGCCGGCAGGCCGGGCACTGAAGCTTTCTTT. Translating gives CAGAGRPGTEAFF.

This clonotype ranks as medium-sized. This CDR3 reads CASITGTSGTEAFF. The CDR3 DNA is TGTGCCAGCATAACCGGGACATCTGGCACTGAAGCTTTCTTT. The rearrangement uses TRBV6-1 and TRBJ1-1; the D gene is possibly TRBD1 (6 bases). The V gene's germline CDR1 is MNHNS and CDR2 SASEGT. The CDR3 has 14 amino acids. Trimming took 7 bases from V and 4 from J, leaving 16 bases between them.

The rearrangement links TRBV7-8 to TRBJ1-6; D ambiguous. Germline CDR1 reads SGHVS; CDR2 reads FQNEAQ. Trimming left V 1 base short and J 17 bases short, with 12 bases between. The CDR3 is 12 amino acids. The CDR3 spells CASSLVNSTIHF. Here the CDR3 DNA reads TGTGCCAGCAGCTTAGTAAACTCAACCATCCACTTT.

This clonotype has at least ten counts. The chain carries TRBV9 and TRBJ1-6; 12 nucleotides align to TRBD1. CDR1 SGDLS and CDR2 YYNGEE come from the germline V gene. Trimming took 0 bases from V and 7 from J; bases not matched to a gene: 8. The CDR3 extends over 18 amino acids. The chain's CDR3 is CASSVGAGTGGINSPLHF. CDR3 in DNA: TGTGCCAGCAGCGTAGGAGCCGGGACAGGGGGCATCAATTCACCCCTCCACTTT.

The chain employs TRBV28 and TRBJ2-2; D possibly corresponds to TRBD1 (6 bases). Germline CDR1 and CDR2: MDHEN and SYDVKM. This CDR3 spans 18 amino acids. V was pared by 1 base and J by 6 bases, with 21 bases between. The CDR3 sequence is CASSLLGGLGSHAGELFF. The CDR3 DNA reads TGTGCCAGCAGTTTATTAGGGGGTCTAGGGTCCCACGCCGGGGAGCTGTTTTTT.

This clonotype occurred many times. V usage is TRBV7-6 and J usage is TRBJ2-7; D may be TRBD1 or TRBD2 (6 bases each). V was cut by 1 base and J by 6 bases, with 13 bases left in between. Per the germline V gene, CDR1 is SGHVS and CDR2 is FNYEAQ. This CDR3 is 14 amino acids long. The CDR3 reads CASSLEQGGSEQYF. The CDR3 bases are TGTGCCAGCAGCTTAGAACAGGGAGGCTCCGAGCAGTACTTC.